The 14 T cell receptor beta chains listed next were all sequenced from one sample in a study of T-cell reconstitution after alpha-beta-depleted transplantation in children. Unique molecular identifiers were used in preparing the TCRbeta library. Each CDR3 protein gets one entry after TCRdb re-called the PCR reads with MiXCR. The data contain some 550,000 distinct CDR3 sequences, 20% to 25% of them seen just once; the ten biggest clones take up 13% to 15%. This sample comprised PBMCs, mostly from graft donor cells, obtained 360 days after TCRalphabeta/CD19-depleted stem cell transplant. The receptors shown here come from a boy less than two years old who had a stem cell transplant for acute myeloid leukemia, so the T cells may come from the graft donor.

This clonotype was picked up a small number of times. This chain uses TRBV15 with TRBJ2-3; possible D gene TRBD1, 5 bases. V lost 3 bases and J 0 bases, leaving 13 bases between the germline ends. Germline V gene data show CDR1 as LNHNV and CDR2 as YYDKDF (reference sequence). This CDR3 contains 16 residues. In DNA, the CDR3 is TGTGCCACCAGCAGGGGTGACAGCTCTAGCACAGATACGCAGTATTTT. Protein product: CATSRGDSSSTDTQYF.

This clonotype has just one count. This chain connects TRBV7-9 to TRBJ1-1; 8 bases map to TRBD1. Germline V gene lookup returns CDR1 SEHNR and CDR2 FQNEAQ (reference sequence). J gave up 5 bases and V 5 bases, and 7 bases lay outside the gene matches. This CDR3 comprises 14 residues. Written as DNA, the CDR3 is TGTGCCAGCAGCGCCCGACAGGGGATAACTGAAGCTTTCTTT. This codes for CASSARQGITEAFF.

This clonotype was seen a few times. The V call is TRBV20-1, the J call TRBJ1-4; D perhaps matches TRBD1 (6 bases). The CDR3 extends over 14 amino acids. Germline V gives CDR1 DFQATT, CDR2 SNEGSKA (reference sequence). Trimming took 2 bases from V and 4 from J, leaving 11 bases between them. DNA for the CDR3: TGCAGTGCTAGAAGTGACAGGAGTAATGAAAAACTGTTTTTT. As protein: CSARSDRSNEKLFF.

V usage is TRBV4-3 and J usage is TRBJ2-3; D is ambiguous. The CDR3 has 19 amino acids. Trimming removed 0 bases from V and 4 bases from J, with 23 bases in between. Germline CDR1 is LGHNA and CDR2 is YSLEER. The CDR3 DNA is TGCGCCAGCAGCCAAGAGATCGCCGTGATTGGGTCCTTAGCAGATACGCAGTATTTT. This gives the protein CASSQEIAVIGSLADTQYF.

There are a few counts of this clonotype. This sequence joins TRBV2 and TRBJ2-2; 9 bases align to TRBD2. The CDR3 extends over 15 amino acids. Losses at the gene ends were 3 bases for V and 5 bases for J; bases not matched to a gene: 4. CDR1 and CDR2 (germline): SNHLY, FYNNEI. CDR3 DNA: TGTGCCAGCAGTGAGAAGCGGGGGGTTACCGGGGAGCTGTTTTTT. As protein: CASSEKRGVTGELFF.

The rearrangement joins TRBV28 to TRBJ2-3; D uncertain. The CDR3 is 15 amino acids. Trimming shortened V by 5 bases and J by 4 bases, and 16 bases separated the two germline ends. In germline, CDR1 is MDHEN, CDR2 SYDVKM. In DNA, the CDR3 is TGTGCCAGCAGTCTTAGGCATAATACTGCAGATACGCAGTATTTT. Amino acids: CASSLRHNTADTQYF.

This clonotype occurred many times. The V and J genes are TRBV6-1 and TRBJ2-1; tentatively, D is TRBD2 (6 bases). This CDR3 comprises 17 residues. Per germline, CDR1 MNHNS and CDR2 SASEGT. With 5 bases removed from V and 7 bases from J, the gap between germline ends came to 24 bases. CDR3 bases: TGTGCCAGCAGTACACTCACGGGACTCACCACCTTAAATGAGCAGTTCTTC. Translating gives CASSTLTGLTTLNEQFF.

This clonotype was observed a handful of times. The CDR3 loop reads CASSEHRGSYGYTF. The CDR3 DNA reads TGTGCCAGCAGTGAACATCGGGGGAGCTATGGCTACACCTTC. V and J are TRBV25-1 and TRBJ1-2; perhaps TRBD1 as D (5 bases). This CDR3 contains 14 residues. V shed 2 bases and J shed 4 bases, with 11 bases lying between them. Germline CDR1 is MGHDK and CDR2 is SYGVNS.

The rearrangement uses TRBV7-9 and TRBJ1-2; D is perhaps TRBD1 (5 bases). Germline values: CDR1 SEHNR, CDR2 FQNEAQ (reference sequence). Trimming stripped 1 base from V and 3 bases from J, with 18 bases between. There are 17 residues in the CDR3. CDR3: CASSLGVGGLEDYGYTF. The CDR3 DNA reads as TGTGCCAGCAGCTTAGGAGTTGGGGGGTTGGAAGACTATGGCTACACCTTC.

The chain is built from TRBV7-8 and TRBJ1-5, with a weak D call TRBD1 (5 bases). Trimming shortened V by 2 bases and J by 3 bases, and 11 bases separated the two germline ends. The CDR3 runs to 15 residues. Germline CDR1 SGHVS, CDR2 FQNEAQ. The CDR3 sequence: CASSLWGRLNQPQHF. CDR3 coding DNA: TGTGCCAGCAGCTTATGGGGCAGGCTCAATCAGCCCCAGCATTTT.

This clonotype was detected a few times. The chain recombines TRBV7-9 with TRBJ1-5, with unresolved D. Germline CDR1 is SEHNR and CDR2 is FQNEAQ (reference sequence). The V gene lost 5 bases and the J gene lost 2 bases, with 10 bases spanning the gap. There are 14 residues in the CDR3. The CDR3 loop reads CASSPAGGNQPQHF. As DNA, the CDR3 is TGTGCCAGCAGCCCGGCAGGCGGCAATCAGCCCCAGCATTTT.

For the CDR3, the DNA is TGCAGTGCCGCTAAAACTAATGAAAAACTGTTTTTT. It yields the protein CSAAKTNEKLFF. This rearrangement joins TRBV20-1 to TRBJ1-4, with D hard to call. V was cut by 6 bases and J by 1 base, with 6 bases left in between. The CDR3 is 12 amino acids. Germline lookup yields CDR1 DFQATT and CDR2 SNEGSKA (reference sequence).

This rearrangement joins TRBV3-1 to TRBJ2-3, with 9 bases lining up with TRBD1. V lost 0 bases to trimming and J lost 6 bases; unmatched junction nucleotides: 7. The CDR3 covers 16 residues. The germline V gene has CDR1 LGHDT and CDR2 YNNKEL (reference sequence). In DNA, the CDR3 is TGTGCCAGCAGCCAAGATTTGGGACAGGGTTTCGATACGCAGTATTTT. Translation: CASSQDLGQGFDTQYF.

The chain uses TRBV6-2 or TRBV6-3 and TRBJ2-1, with a tentative D call TRBD1 (5 bases). CDR3 length: 13 amino acids. Trimming took off 8 bases at V and 2 bases at J, with 10 bases between the two ends. The germline CDR1 and CDR2 sequences are MNHEY and SVGEGT. The CDR3 loop reads CASGVTAYNEQFF. DNA of the CDR3: TGTGCCAGCGGGGTGACAGCCTACAATGAGCAGTTCTTC.